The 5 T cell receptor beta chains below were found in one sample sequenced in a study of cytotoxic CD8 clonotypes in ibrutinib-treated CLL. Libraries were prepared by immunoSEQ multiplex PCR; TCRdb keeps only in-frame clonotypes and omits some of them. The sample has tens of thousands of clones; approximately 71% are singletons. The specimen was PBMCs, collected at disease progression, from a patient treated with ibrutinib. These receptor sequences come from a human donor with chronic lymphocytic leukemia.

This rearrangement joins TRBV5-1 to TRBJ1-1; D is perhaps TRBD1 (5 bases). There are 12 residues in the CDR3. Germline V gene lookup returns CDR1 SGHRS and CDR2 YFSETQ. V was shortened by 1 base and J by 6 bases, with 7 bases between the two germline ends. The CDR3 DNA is TGCGCCAGCAGCTTGTCGGGGGCTGAAGCTTTCTTT. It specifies CASSLSGAEAFF.

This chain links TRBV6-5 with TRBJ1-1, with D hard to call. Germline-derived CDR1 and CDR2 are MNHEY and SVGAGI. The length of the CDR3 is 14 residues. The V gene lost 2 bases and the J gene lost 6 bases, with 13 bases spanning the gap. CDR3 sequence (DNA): TGTGCCAGCAGTTACAAGTACCGGGAGGCTGAAGCTTTCTTT. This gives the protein CASSYKYREAEAFF.

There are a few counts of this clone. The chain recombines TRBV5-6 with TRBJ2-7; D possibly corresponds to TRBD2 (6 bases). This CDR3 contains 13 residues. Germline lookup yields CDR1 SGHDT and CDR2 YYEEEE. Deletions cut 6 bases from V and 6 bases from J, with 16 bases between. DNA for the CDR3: TGTGCCAGCACCCGTTTTGGAGGGGCCGAGCAGTACTTC. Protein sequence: CASTRFGGAEQYF.

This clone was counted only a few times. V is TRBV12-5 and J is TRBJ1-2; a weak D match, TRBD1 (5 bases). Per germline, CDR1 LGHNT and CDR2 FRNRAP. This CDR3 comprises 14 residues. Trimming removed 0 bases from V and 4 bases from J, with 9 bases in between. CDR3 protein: CASGLVGVSYGYTF. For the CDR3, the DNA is TGTGCTAGTGGTTTGGTAGGGGTTTCCTATGGCTACACCTTC. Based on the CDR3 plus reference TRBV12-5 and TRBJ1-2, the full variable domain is DARVTQTPRHKVTEMGQEVTMRCQPILGHNTVFWYRQTMMQGLELLAYFRNRAPLDDSGMPKDRFSAEMPDATLATLKIQPSEPRDSAVYFCASGLVGVSYGYTFGSGTRLTVV.

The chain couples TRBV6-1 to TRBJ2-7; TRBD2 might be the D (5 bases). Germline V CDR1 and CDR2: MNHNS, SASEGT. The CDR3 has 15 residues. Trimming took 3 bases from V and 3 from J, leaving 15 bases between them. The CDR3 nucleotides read TGTGCCAGCAGTGATTACCCCGAGGGATACTACGAGCAGTACTTC. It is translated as CASSDYPEGYYEQYF.